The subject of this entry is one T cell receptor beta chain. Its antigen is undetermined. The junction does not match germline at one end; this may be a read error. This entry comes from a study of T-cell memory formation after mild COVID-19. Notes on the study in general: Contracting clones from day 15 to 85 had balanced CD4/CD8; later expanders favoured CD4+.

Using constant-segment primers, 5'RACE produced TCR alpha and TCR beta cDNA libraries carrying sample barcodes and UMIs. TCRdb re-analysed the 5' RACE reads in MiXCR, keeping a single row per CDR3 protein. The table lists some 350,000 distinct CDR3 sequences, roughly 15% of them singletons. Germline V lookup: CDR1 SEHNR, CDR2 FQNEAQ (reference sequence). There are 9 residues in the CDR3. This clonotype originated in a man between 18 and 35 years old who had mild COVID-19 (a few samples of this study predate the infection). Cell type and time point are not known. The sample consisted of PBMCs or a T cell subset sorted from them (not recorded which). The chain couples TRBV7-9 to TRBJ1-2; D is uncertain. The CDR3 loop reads CASSPISRF. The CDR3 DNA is TGTGCCAGCAGCCCAATCTCCCGCTTC.